Below, 18 T cell receptor beta chains from the same sample are listed, as sequenced in a study of T cell responses to AZD1222 COVID-19 vaccine. Measured with immunoSEQ multiplex PCR; TCRdb has only the in-frame clones, and not every one. This table has roughly 120,000 clones, more than 85% appearing once. The sequencing here drew on peripheral blood, taken on day 0 of AZD1222 vaccination. The receptor set was obtained from an adult in good health.

V is TRBV11-2 and J is TRBJ1-5; no clear D. The CDR3 is 13 amino acids. The germline V gene encodes CDR1 SGHAT and CDR2 FQNNGV. Trimming stripped 1 base from V and 6 bases from J, with 7 bases between. In nucleotides, the CDR3 is TGTGCCAGCAGCTTAGGGCCGAGTCAGCCCCAGCATTTT. This encodes CASSLGPSQPQHF.

Concerning this clone: Germline is not matched at one junction end, which may reflect a read error. The CDR3 sequence: CASRVEMEGELFF. CDR3 DNA sequence: TGTGCCAGCAGGGTAGAGATGGAAGGTGAGCTGTTCTTC. The V gene is TRBV7-2, the J gene TRBJ2-1; D gene uncertain. This CDR3 is built from 13 residues. Germline V CDR1 and CDR2: SGHTA, FQGNSA.

J is TRBJ2-5 and V is TRBV6-6; 9 bases agree with TRBD2. Trimming removed 6 bases from V and 8 bases from J; junction bases left unmatched: 10. Germline-derived CDR1 and CDR2 are MNHNY and SVGAGI (reference sequence). This CDR3 comprises 14 residues. The CDR3 DNA follows: TGTGCCAGCAGCCCCCCTAGCGGGGTCGGAACCCAGTACTTC. Translating gives CASSPPSGVGTQYF.

The chain uses TRBV25-1 and TRBJ2-2, with TRBD2 matching 15 bases. Germline CDR1 and CDR2: MGHDK and SYGVNS. This CDR3 contains 16 residues. Trimming at V came to 5 bases and at J to 9 bases, leaving 7 bases not matched to a gene. The CDR3 reads CASSPGLAGGPRELFF. The CDR3 region has the DNA TGTGCCAGCAGTCCCGGACTAGCGGGAGGGCCGCGGGAGCTGTTTTTT.

The sample holds a few counts of this clone. This sequence joins TRBV6-5 and TRBJ2-7; 9 bases agree with TRBD2. V was pared by 7 bases and J by 2 bases, with 6 bases of the junction left unmatched. Germline V gives CDR1 MNHEY, CDR2 SVGAGI. There are 14 residues in the CDR3. The CDR3 here is CASIEVAGAYEQYF. CDR3 coding DNA: TGTGCCAGCATCGAGGTAGCGGGAGCCTACGAGCAGTACTTC.

V usage is TRBV29-1 and J usage is TRBJ2-7; 9 bases are shared with TRBD2. V was clipped by 4 bases and J by 6 bases; unmatched bases: 10. The CDR3 extends over 14 amino acids. CDR1 and CDR2 (germline): SQVTM, ANQGSEA. In DNA form, the CDR3 reads TGCAGCGTTGGTCTAGCGGGAATGGGACGCGAGCAGTACTTC. Amino acids: CSVGLAGMGREQYF.

V gene TRBV28 combines with J gene TRBJ2-2; the D gene is possibly TRBD1 (5 bases). The CDR3 sequence is 12 residues long. V lost 10 bases and J lost 7, with 13 bases in between. Germline V gives CDR1 MDHEN, CDR2 SYDVKM. The CDR3 reads CAIQGRIGELFF. The CDR3 DNA sequence: TGTGCCATTCAGGGCCGCATCGGGGAGCTGTTTTTT.

This sequence joins TRBV28 and TRBJ1-4; no reliable D call. The V end was cut by 4 bases, the J end by 8 bases, with 11 bases between. Germline loops: CDR1 MDHEN, CDR2 SYDVKM. This CDR3 contains 13 residues. CDR3 in amino acids: CASSSGLGEKLFF. CDR3 nucleotide sequence: TGTGCCAGCAGTTCTGGATTGGGGGAAAAACTGTTTTTT.

The genes are TRBV18 and TRBJ1-5, with 7 bases that match TRBD1. V trimming: 5 bases; J trimming: 3 bases; junction bases outside the gene matches: 4. CDR1 is KGHSH and CDR2 is LQKENI in the germline V gene. The CDR3 consists of 14 residues. CDR3: CASSIGQVNQPQHF. DNA of the CDR3: TGTGCCAGCTCAATCGGACAGGTCAATCAGCCCCAGCATTTT.

The rearrangement uses TRBV6-4 and TRBJ1-6; D remains ambiguous. The length of the CDR3 is 14 residues. Germline assignment: CDR1 MRHNA and CDR2 SNTAGT. V lost 3 bases and J 5 bases, leaving 8 bases between the germline ends. CDR3 region: CASSESPDNSPLHF. The CDR3 coding sequence is TGTGCCAGCAGTGAGTCGCCCGATAATTCACCCCTCCACTTT.

V and J are TRBV2 and TRBJ1-5, with a possible D match to TRBD1 (6 bases). The CDR3 has 16 residues. V gave up 6 bases and J gave up 0 bases, with 15 bases separating them. Per the germline V gene, CDR1 is SNHLY and CDR2 is FYNNEI. CDR3 protein: CASRPGQTFSNQPQHF. The CDR3 coding sequence is TGTGCCAGCAGACCCGGACAGACTTTTAGCAATCAGCCCCAGCATTTT.

The genes are TRBV4-1 and TRBJ2-5; 7 nucleotides align to TRBD2. Trimming removed 0 bases from V and 2 bases from J; junction bases left unmatched: 9. Germline CDR1 is MGHRA and CDR2 is YSYEKL. The CDR3 runs to 17 residues. This chain's CDR3 is CASSQEERAGLQETQYF. CDR3 nucleotides: TGCGCCAGCAGCCAAGAGGAGCGAGCGGGGCTGCAAGAGACCCAGTACTTC.

The rearrangement uses TRBV5-1 and TRBJ2-1; D unresolved. Trimming stripped 4 bases from V and 5 bases from J, with 4 bases between. Per germline, CDR1 SGHRS and CDR2 YFSETQ. CDR3 length equals 11 residues. DNA for the CDR3: TGCGCCAGCAGCGACGACAATGAGCAGTTCTTC. Protein product: CASSDDNEQFF.

The gene calls are TRBV7-2 and TRBJ2-1; the D is unclear. Trimming cost V 1 base and J 2 bases, with 3 bases left between them. Germline CDR1 and CDR2: SGHTA and FQGNSA. The CDR3 is 13 residues long. The CDR3 is CASSLEAYNEQFF. For the CDR3, the DNA is TGTGCCAGCAGCTTAGAAGCCTACAATGAGCAGTTCTTC.

The gene calls are TRBV7-8 and TRBJ2-1, with D possibly matching TRBD2 (5 bases). The CDR3 totals 15 residues. Per the germline V gene, CDR1 is SGHVS and CDR2 is FQNEAQ. The V end lost 1 base, the J end lost 1 base, and 8 bases lay between the germline ends. This CDR3 reads CASSLVGSSYNEQFF. CDR3 coding DNA: TGTGCCAGCAGCTTAGTAGGGAGTTCCTACAATGAGCAGTTCTTC.

The V and J genes are TRBV6-5 and TRBJ1-4; a possible D gene is TRBD1 (5 bases). Per germline, CDR1 MNHEY and CDR2 SVGAGI. The CDR3 has 14 residues. V was trimmed by 7 bases and J by 4 bases, leaving 13 bases between them. CDR3 in amino acids: CASIWGGVNEKLFF. CDR3 DNA sequence: TGTGCCAGCATCTGGGGGGGGGTTAATGAAAAACTGTTTTTT.

The chain uses TRBV19 and TRBJ1-1; 9 bases are shared with TRBD1. There are 15 residues in the CDR3. Germline V gene sequence: CDR1 LNHDA, CDR2 SQIVND (reference sequence). The trim removed 5 bases at V and 2 bases at J, leaving 6 bases unmatched. The CDR3 DNA reads TGTGCCAGTAGTCAACGACAGGGGGGCAACACTGAAGCTTTCTTT. As protein: CASSQRQGGNTEAFF.

The rearrangement links TRBV7-2 to TRBJ1-3; 8 nucleotides line up with TRBD1. The CDR3 sequence is 17 residues long. Trimming removed 4 bases from V and 2 bases from J; junction bases left unmatched: 10. From germline, CDR1 is SGHTA and CDR2 FQGNSA. The CDR3 protein is CASSWGQGARTGNTIYF. CDR3 in DNA: TGTGCCAGCAGCTGGGGCCAGGGGGCAAGGACTGGAAACACCATATATTTT.